The T cell receptor beta chain under discussion was sequenced for a study of CD8 T cells in Susac syndrome. In the study overall: Treatment at blood withdrawal was none, corticosteroids, or intravenous immunoglobulin alone in Susac syndrome patients.

Roughly 0.45 to 1 ug RNA was reverse transcribed with random hexamers. immunoSEQ multiplex PCR amplified TCR beta CDR3 across 54 Vbeta, 13 Jbeta. TCRdb processed the immunoSEQ multiplex PCR reads anew with MiXCR; each CDR3 protein has one entry. The repertoire holds 210,000 or so distinct CDR3 sequences, with less than 95% as singletons. From blood CD8+ and CD4+ T cells, TCR beta sequences were generated. The CDR3 is 13 amino acids. CDR1 is LNHDA and CDR2 is SQIVND in the germline V gene (reference sequence). V shed 7 bases and J shed 4 bases, with 8 bases lying between them. The chain employs TRBV19 and TRBJ2-6; D not resolved. The source of this sequence is a human donor with Susac syndrome. The sequenced sample was CD4+ T cells from PBMCs. CDR3 DNA sequence: TGTGCCAGTAAAAATAACGGGGCCAACGTCCTGACTTTC. Residues: CASKNNGANVLTF.